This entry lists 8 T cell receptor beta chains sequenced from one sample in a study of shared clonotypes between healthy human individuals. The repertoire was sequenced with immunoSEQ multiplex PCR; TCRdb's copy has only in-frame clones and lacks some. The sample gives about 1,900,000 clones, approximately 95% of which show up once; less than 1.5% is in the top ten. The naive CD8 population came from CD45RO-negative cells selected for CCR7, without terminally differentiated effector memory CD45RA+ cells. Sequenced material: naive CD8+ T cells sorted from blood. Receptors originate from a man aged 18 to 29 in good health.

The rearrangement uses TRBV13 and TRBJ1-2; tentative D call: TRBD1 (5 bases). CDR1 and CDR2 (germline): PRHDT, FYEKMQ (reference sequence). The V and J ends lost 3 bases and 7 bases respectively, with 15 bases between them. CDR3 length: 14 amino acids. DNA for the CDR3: TGTGCCAGCAGCTTCGTTGGGGAGGGGTCTGGCTACACCTTC. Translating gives CASSFVGEGSGYTF.

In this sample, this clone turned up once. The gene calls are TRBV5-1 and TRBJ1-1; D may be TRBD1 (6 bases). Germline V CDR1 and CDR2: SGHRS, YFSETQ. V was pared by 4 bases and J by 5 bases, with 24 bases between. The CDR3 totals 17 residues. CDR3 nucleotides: TGCGCCAGCAGCGCGACGACGACAGGTATCAGTGCGACTGAAGCTTTCTTT. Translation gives CASSATTTGISATEAFF.

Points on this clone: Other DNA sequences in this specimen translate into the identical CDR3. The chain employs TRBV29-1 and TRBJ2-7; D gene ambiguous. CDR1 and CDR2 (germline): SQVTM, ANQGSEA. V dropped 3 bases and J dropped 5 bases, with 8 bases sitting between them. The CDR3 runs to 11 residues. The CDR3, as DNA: TGCAGCGTTGAGGATAGGGACGAGCAGTACTTC. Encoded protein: CSVEDRDEQYF.

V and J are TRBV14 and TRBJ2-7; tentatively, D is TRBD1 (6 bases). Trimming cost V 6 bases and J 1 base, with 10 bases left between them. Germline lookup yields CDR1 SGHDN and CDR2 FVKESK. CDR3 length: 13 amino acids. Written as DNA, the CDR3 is TGTGCCAGCAGACAGACAGGTTCCTACGAGCAGTACTTC. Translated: CASRQTGSYEQYF.

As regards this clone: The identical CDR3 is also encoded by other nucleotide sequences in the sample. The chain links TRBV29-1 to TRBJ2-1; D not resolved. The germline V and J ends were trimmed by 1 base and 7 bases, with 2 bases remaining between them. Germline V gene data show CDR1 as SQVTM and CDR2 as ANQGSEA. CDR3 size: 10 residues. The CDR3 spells CSVEGNEQFF. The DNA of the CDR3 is TGCAGCGTTGAAGGGAATGAGCAGTTCTTC.

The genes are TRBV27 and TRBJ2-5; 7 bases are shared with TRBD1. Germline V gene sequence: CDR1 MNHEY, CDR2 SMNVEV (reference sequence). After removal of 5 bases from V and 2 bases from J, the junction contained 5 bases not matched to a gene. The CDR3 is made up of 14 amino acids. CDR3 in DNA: TGTGCCAGCAGTCCAAGGGGGCGGCAAGAGACCCAGTACTTC. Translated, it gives CASSPRGRQETQYF.

CDR3 DNA sequence: TGTGCCTGGAGCTTAGGGTTTGGCTCCTACGAGCAGTACTTC. Its translation is CAWSLGFGSYEQYF. V usage is TRBV30 and J usage is TRBJ2-7; no clear D gene. The CDR3 length is 14 residues. CDR1 and CDR2 (germline): GTSNPN, SVGIG (reference sequence). V was cut by 3 bases and J by 0 bases, with 12 bases left in between. The full variable domain, completed using reference TRBV30 and TRBJ2-7, is SQTIHQWPATLVQPVGSPLSLECTVEGTSNPNLYWYRQAAGRGLQLLFYSVGIGQISSEVPQNLSASRPQDRQFILSSKKLLLSDSGFYLCAWSLGFGSYEQYFGPGTRLTVT.

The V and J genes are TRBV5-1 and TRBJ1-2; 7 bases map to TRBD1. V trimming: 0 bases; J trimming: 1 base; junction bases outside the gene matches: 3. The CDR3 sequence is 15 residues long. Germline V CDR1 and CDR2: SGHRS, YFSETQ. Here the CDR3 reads CASSLDRGLNYGYTF. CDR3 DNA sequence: TGCGCCAGCAGCTTGGACAGGGGACTTAACTATGGCTACACCTTC.